This TCR beta chain was identified during a study of T cells after somatic rescue of genetic block. Trimming removed 2 bases from V and 4 bases from J; junction bases left unmatched: 8. This CDR3 is 16 amino acids long. Germline V lookup: CDR1 KGHSH, CDR2 LQKENI. TCRdb keeps only in-frame clones here, not all; method: immunoSEQ multiplex PCR. This table holds more than 7,500 clones, 74% found once. V and J are TRBV18 and TRBJ1-2, with 9 bases that match TRBD1. The source material was peripheral blood mononuclear cells (PBMCs). The clonotype originates from a boy aged 10-17 years. The chain's CDR3 is CASSPTLSGQGYGYTF. CDR3 nucleotides: TGTGCCAGCTCACCAACATTATCGGGACAGGGCTATGGCTACACCTTC.